This T cell receptor (beta chain) appears in the sequencing data of a study of shared clonotypes between healthy human individuals. Splitting of each subset's genomic DNA was done evenly across several immunoSEQ plates. Clones were sequenced by immunoSEQ multiplex PCR, and TCRdb holds only the in-frame ones, with some missing. The table lists 2 million to 2.5 million clones, roughly 94% of them singletons, with 0.13% in the top ten. CDR1 and CDR2 (germline): MDHEN, SYDVKM. With 8 bases removed from V and 3 bases from J, the gap between germline ends came to 14 bases. This CDR3 is built from 14 residues.

The sample taken for sequencing was naive CD4+ T cells sorted from blood. Noted subset: CD45RA+ positively selected. The chain has TRBV28 and TRBJ1-5; D is possibly TRBD1 (5 bases). This clonotype was sampled from a man between 18 and 29 years old in good health. The CDR3 spells CASRSGRYNQPQHF. DNA of the CDR3: TGTGCCAGCCGATCGGGACGGTACAATCAGCCCCAGCATTTT.